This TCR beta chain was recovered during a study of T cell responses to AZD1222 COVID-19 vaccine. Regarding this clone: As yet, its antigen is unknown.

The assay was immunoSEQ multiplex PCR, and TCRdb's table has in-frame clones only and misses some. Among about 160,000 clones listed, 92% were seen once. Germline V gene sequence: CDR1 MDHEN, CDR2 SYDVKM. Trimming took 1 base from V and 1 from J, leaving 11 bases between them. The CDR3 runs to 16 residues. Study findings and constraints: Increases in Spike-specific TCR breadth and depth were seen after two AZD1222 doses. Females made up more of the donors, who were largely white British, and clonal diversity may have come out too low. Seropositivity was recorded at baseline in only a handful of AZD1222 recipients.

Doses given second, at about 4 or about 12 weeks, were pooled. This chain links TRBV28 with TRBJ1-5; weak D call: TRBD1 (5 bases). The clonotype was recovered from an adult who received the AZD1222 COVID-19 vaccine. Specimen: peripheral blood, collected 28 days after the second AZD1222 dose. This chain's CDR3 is CASSLFGADSNQPQHF. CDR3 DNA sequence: TGTGCCAGCAGTTTATTTGGGGCGGACAGCAATCAGCCCCAGCATTTT. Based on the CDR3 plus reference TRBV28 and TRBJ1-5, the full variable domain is DVKVTQSSRYLVKRTGEKVFLECVQDMDHENMFWYRQDPGLGLRLIYFSYDVKMKEKGDIPEGYSVSREKKERFSLILESASTNQTSMYLCASSLFGADSNQPQHFGDGTRLSIL.